Listed here are 21 T cell receptor beta chains from one sample, sequenced in a study of T cell responses to AZD1222 COVID-19 vaccine. TCRdb keeps only in-frame clones here, not all; method: immunoSEQ multiplex PCR. The sample records 74,000 or so clones, 70% to 90% being singletons. Specimen: peripheral blood, collected on day 0 of AZD1222 vaccination. Receptor source: an adult in good health.

The sample holds a few counts of this clone. The CDR3 DNA reads TGTGCCAGCAGGGCGGGCAGGGGAGCGTTCGAGCAGTACTTC. Translation: CASRAGRGAFEQYF. The chain uses TRBV6-5 and TRBJ2-7; the D gene is possibly TRBD1 (6 bases). This CDR3 is built from 14 residues. The germline V gene has CDR1 MNHEY and CDR2 SVGAGI. The V and J ends lost 6 bases and 6 bases respectively, with 18 bases between them.

The DNA for the CDR3 is TGTGCCAGTCCGATCGGGCCTAGCACCGGGGAGCTGTTTTTT. Amino acid sequence: CASPIGPSTGELFF. The gene calls are TRBV7-9 and TRBJ2-2; D not resolved. CDR3 size: 14 residues. The germline gives CDR1 SEHNR, CDR2 FQNEAQ (reference sequence). V lost 9 bases and J lost 4, with 15 bases in between.

The chain couples TRBV7-6 to TRBJ2-7; D may correspond to TRBD1 or TRBD2 (5 bases each). Germline V gene sequence: CDR1 SGHVS, CDR2 FNYEAQ. The V gene lost 1 base and the J gene lost 2 bases, with 12 bases spanning the gap. The CDR3 runs 15 residues. CDR3 in amino acids: CASSLGDAGPYEQYF. The CDR3 nucleotides read TGTGCCAGCAGCTTAGGGGACGCTGGACCCTACGAGCAGTACTTC. The variable domain in full, completed from reference TRBV7-6 and TRBJ2-7, reads GAGVSQSPRYKVTKRGQDVALRCDPISGHVSLYWYRQALGQGPEFLTYFNYEAQQDKSGLPNDRFSAERPEGSISTLTIQRTEQRDSAMYRCASSLGDAGPYEQYFGPGTRLTVT.

The genes are TRBV5-6 and TRBJ1-5; the D gene is possibly TRBD1 (5 bases). The CDR3 length is 14 residues. The germline gives CDR1 SGHDT, CDR2 YYEEEE. V gave up 4 bases and J gave up 7 bases, with 15 bases separating them. The CDR3 bases are TGTGCCAGCAGCGCGGGGGAAGCGGGACAGCCCCAGCATTTT. This codes for CASSAGEAGQPQHF.

This clone was detected once. The chain links TRBV27 to TRBJ2-7; D possibly corresponds to TRBD1 (5 bases). The CDR3 extends over 14 amino acids. Germline V gene sequence: CDR1 MNHEY, CDR2 SMNVEV (reference sequence). Trimming shortened V by 3 bases and J by 3 bases, and 12 bases separated the two germline ends. CDR3 bases: TGTGCCAGCAGTTTTAAGGGGCTGAGCTACGAGCAGTACTTC. Protein sequence: CASSFKGLSYEQYF.

This clone was detected a few times. V is TRBV11-3 and J is TRBJ1-5; a weak D match, TRBD1 (6 bases). Germline V gene sequence: CDR1 SGHNT, CDR2 YENEEA. There are 14 residues in the CDR3. V shed 6 bases and J shed 7 bases, with 16 bases lying between them. In DNA form, the CDR3 reads TGTGCCAGCAGGCAAAACAGGGTATCCCAGCCCCAGCATTTT. It encodes CASRQNRVSQPQHF.

The chain employs TRBV9 and TRBJ1-5, with 7 bases lining up with TRBD1. Per germline, CDR1 SGDLS and CDR2 YYNGEE. The CDR3 is 14 amino acids. The trim removed 0 bases at V and 7 bases at J, leaving 4 bases unmatched. CDR3 bases: TGTGCCAGCAGCGTAGGCAGGGGGGGACAGCCCCAGCATTTT. Amino acids: CASSVGRGGQPQHF.

The chain employs TRBV6-5 and TRBJ2-2; D not resolved. The CDR3 spans 14 residues. From germline, CDR1 is MNHEY and CDR2 SVGAGI. Trimming removed 8 bases at V and 7 bases at J, with 17 bases between. CDR3 DNA sequence: TGTGCCAGCGGACCGACGAATGGTGGCGGGGAGCTGTTTTTT. This gives the protein CASGPTNGGGELFF.

This clone was seen a handful of times. The gene calls are TRBV6-5 and TRBJ1-2; D is unresolved. This CDR3 is built from 14 residues. Germline V gives CDR1 MNHEY, CDR2 SVGAGI. V shed 4 bases and J shed 5 bases, with 14 bases lying between them. The CDR3, as DNA: TGTGCCAGCAGTTCCCCCTGGCAGTTGTATGGCTACACCTTC. Protein product: CASSSPWQLYGYTF.

The chain carries TRBV6-2 or TRBV6-3 and TRBJ2-1; 7 positions agree with TRBD2. Trimming at V came to 0 bases and at J to 9 bases, leaving 2 bases not matched to a gene. CDR3 size: 13 residues. The germline gives CDR1 MNHEY, CDR2 SVGEGT. The CDR3, as DNA: TGTGCCAGCAGTTACTCGAGGGAGGGTGAGCAGTTCTTC. Protein sequence: CASSYSREGEQFF.

The V and J genes are TRBV13 and TRBJ2-3; 8 nucleotides agree with TRBD1. Germline loops: CDR1 PRHDT, CDR2 FYEKMQ (reference sequence). J lost 0 bases, V lost 5 bases, and 4 bases had no gene match. The CDR3 runs 15 residues. CDR3: CASSARQGSTDTQYF. Here the CDR3 DNA reads TGTGCCAGCAGCGCCAGACAGGGGAGCACAGATACGCAGTATTTT.

This clone was observed a single time. V and J are TRBV6-5 and TRBJ2-4; 7 positions agree with TRBD1. The CDR3 is made up of 14 amino acids. J was trimmed by 6 bases and V by 5 bases; bases with no gene match: 7. CDR1 is MNHEY, CDR2 SVGAGI, per germline. The CDR3 DNA sequence: TGTGCCAGCAGTACCACGGACAGGATAAACATTCAGTACTTC. Encoded protein: CASSTTDRINIQYF.

V is TRBV10-3 and J is TRBJ1-1; D is unresolved. The germline gives CDR1 ENHRY, CDR2 SYGVKD. The V end lost 6 bases, the J end lost 2 bases, and 13 bases lay between the germline ends. The length of the CDR3 is 14 residues. Here the CDR3 reads CAISPEPLNTEAFF. The CDR3 DNA reads TGTGCCATCAGCCCTGAACCACTCAACACTGAAGCTTTCTTT.

V gene TRBV7-3 combines with J gene TRBJ2-3; 10 positions agree with TRBD2. From germline, CDR1 is SGHTA and CDR2 FQGTGA. CDR3 length: 16 residues. After removal of 5 bases from V and 6 bases from J, the junction contained 11 bases not matched to a gene. The CDR3 sequence is CASSTSAGGPWDTQYF. The CDR3 nucleotides read TGTGCCAGCAGCACCTCAGCGGGGGGGCCATGGGATACGCAGTATTTT.

V gene TRBV24-1 combines with J gene TRBJ2-5, with 9 bases matching TRBD1. V dropped 5 bases and J dropped 0; count of bases not matched to a gene: 9. Germline CDR1 reads KGHDR; CDR2 reads SFDVKD. This CDR3 region has 17 residues. The CDR3 reads CATSAIGTGQNQETQYF. CDR3 DNA: TGTGCCACCAGTGCCATAGGGACAGGGCAAAACCAAGAGACCCAGTACTTC.

This clone was counted a few times. The CDR3 loop reads CASSLSGGSNYGYTF. The CDR3 bases are TGCGCCAGCAGCCTTTCCGGGGGGTCAAACTATGGCTACACCTTC. The chain couples TRBV4-3 to TRBJ1-2, with D perhaps matching TRBD1 (5 bases). The CDR3 runs to 15 residues. Germline V lookup: CDR1 LGHNA, CDR2 YSLEER. Trimming left V 4 bases short and J 2 bases short, with 14 bases between.

This clone was picked up a small number of times. V and J are TRBV7-2 and TRBJ1-2; 7 bases match TRBD1. The germline CDR1 and CDR2 sequences are SGHTA and FQGNSA. The CDR3 runs 15 residues. The junction had 6 bases not matched to a gene; V was cut back by 2 bases and J by 3 bases. CDR3 residues: CASSLYRGRYYGYTF. CDR3 nucleotide sequence: TGTGCCAGCAGCTTATATAGGGGGCGCTACTATGGCTACACCTTC.

V usage is TRBV27 and J usage is TRBJ1-2, with D perhaps matching TRBD1 (5 bases). From germline, CDR1 is MNHEY and CDR2 SMNVEV (reference sequence). CDR3 size: 14 residues. Trimming cost V 1 base and J 4 bases, with 10 bases left between them. The CDR3 DNA reads as TGTGCCAGCAGTTTATATGGGGGGGGCTATGGCTACACCTTC. It codes for CASSLYGGGYGYTF.

V gene TRBV9 combines with J gene TRBJ1-3; TRBD1 matches at 8 bases. V lost 4 bases to trimming and J lost 2 bases; unmatched junction nucleotides: 5. The CDR3 runs 15 residues. The germline CDR1 and CDR2 sequences are SGDLS and YYNGEE. The CDR3 sequence is CASSPRTGTGNTIYF. CDR3 bases: TGTGCCAGCAGCCCCCGGACAGGGACTGGAAACACCATATATTTT.

The chain employs TRBV7-2 and TRBJ2-5; D not resolved. CDR3 length: 12 amino acids. Looked up from germline, CDR1 is SGHTA and CDR2 is FQGNSA. Trimming shortened V by 5 bases and J by 5 bases, and 9 bases separated the two germline ends. This CDR3 is CASSQRRETQYF. The CDR3 region has the DNA TGTGCCAGCAGCCAAAGACGTGAGACCCAGTACTTC. The whole variable domain, filled in from reference TRBV7-2 and TRBJ2-5, reads GAGVSQSPSNKVTEKGKDVELRCDPISGHTALYWYRQSLGQGLEFLIYFQGNSAPDKSGLPSDRFSAERTGGSVSTLTIQRTQQEDSAVYLCASSQRRETQYFGPGTRLLVL.

The V and J genes are TRBV5-1 and TRBJ2-7; possibly TRBD1 for D (6 bases). The CDR3 runs to 15 residues. Trimming removed 0 bases at V and 0 bases at J, with 10 bases between. Germline values: CDR1 SGHRS, CDR2 YFSETQ. The chain's CDR3 is CASSLVWGLSYEQYF. In DNA, the CDR3 is TGCGCCAGCAGCTTGGTATGGGGGCTCTCCTACGAGCAGTACTTC.